Presented here are 25 T cell receptor beta chains from one specimen sequenced in a study of CXCR3-negative and CXCR3-positive naive CD8 T cells. UMI-tagged TRB cDNA libraries were built via 5' RACE. TCRdb re-called the 5' RACE reads and shows each CDR3 protein once, DNA omitted. The data include fewer than 95,000 distinct CDR3 sequences; the top ten clones carry 1.1%. The sequencing input was naive CXCR3- CD8+ T cells from blood. Subset specified: CD45RO-CCR7+CD27+CD95- naive CD8+ T cells lacking CXCR3 (TNR3-). The receptors originated from a human donor in good health. Some clones in this sample may be carry-over from other donors' samples.

This rearrangement joins TRBV29-1 to TRBJ1-1; TCRdb outputs TRBD1, but without DNA this stays unchecked. The CDR3 spans 13 residues. The germline CDR1 and CDR2 sequences are SQVTM and ANQGSEA. The CDR3 loop is CSVSAQGNTEAFF.

The rearrangement joins TRBV20-1 to TRBJ2-7; absent DNA, TCRdb's TRBD1 call cannot be checked. CDR1 is DFQATT and CDR2 is SNEGSKA in the germline V gene (reference sequence). This CDR3 comprises 14 residues. The CDR3 spells CSARRHRTFYEQYF.

The J gene is TRBJ2-2, the V gene TRBV6-5; checking the TCRdb D call of TRBD1 is not possible without DNA. The CDR3 spans 15 residues. Per germline, CDR1 MNHEY and CDR2 SVGAGI. CDR3 residues: CASSYVGVITGELFF.

This chain's CDR3 is CASSPGTGWNEQFF. The chain carries TRBV28 and TRBJ2-1; the D gene TCRdb calls, TRBD1, cannot be checked with no DNA. This CDR3 is 14 amino acids long. Germline assignment: CDR1 MDHEN and CDR2 SYDVKM.

This CDR3 reads CASSPGGSYNEQFF. V is TRBV7-9 and J is TRBJ2-1; TCRdb's assignment of TRBD1 cannot be checked, as there is no DNA. CDR1 is SEHNR, CDR2 FQNEAQ, per germline (reference sequence). This CDR3 comprises 14 residues.

The J gene is TRBJ2-7, the V gene TRBV29-1; TCRdb calls TRBD1, which cannot be checked without DNA. Germline V gene lookup returns CDR1 SQVTM and CDR2 ANQGSEA. CDR3 length: 12 amino acids. The CDR3 loop reads CSVGTAAYEQYF.

The chain combines TRBV28 with TRBJ2-1; TCRdb indicates TRBD1, and absent DNA this call remains unverified. CDR1 and CDR2 from the germline V gene are MDHEN and SYDVKM. The CDR3 runs to 15 residues. The CDR3: CASSLTGTGDNEQFF.

The chain employs TRBV11-3 and TRBJ2-7; TCRdb gives TRBD1 as the D gene, but with no DNA this cannot be confirmed. This CDR3 has 13 amino acids. Germline CDR1 reads SGHNT; CDR2 reads YENEEA. The CDR3 protein is CASSPDTRDEQYF.

The V and J genes are TRBV20-1 and TRBJ2-1; TCRdb indicates TRBD1, and absent DNA this call remains unverified. Germline CDR1 reads DFQATT; CDR2 reads SNEGSKA (reference sequence). This CDR3 is 15 amino acids long. The CDR3 spells CSARELTGTYNEQFF.

The chain uses TRBV14 and TRBJ2-7; the TCRdb call, TRBD1, lacks DNA for checking. The CDR3 length is 15 residues. CDR1 and CDR2 (germline): SGHDN, FVKESK. Here the CDR3 reads CASSQDWTVSYEQYF.

V and J are TRBV6-5 and TRBJ1-1; TCRdb proposes TRBD1, but this gene call is untestable without DNA. Germline V lookup: CDR1 MNHEY, CDR2 SVGAGI. CDR3 size: 15 residues. The CDR3 protein is CASSYQEDRGTEAFF.

CDR3: CSVTSSGLDPYEQYF. The chain carries TRBV29-1 and TRBJ2-7. Germline-derived CDR1 and CDR2 are SQVTM and ANQGSEA. There are 15 residues in the CDR3.

The rearrangement links TRBV6-1 to TRBJ1-1. Germline loops: CDR1 MNHNS, CDR2 SASEGT. The CDR3 loop spans 15 amino acids. The CDR3 sequence: CASSEEMGPNTEAFF.

This chain joins TRBV12-3 or TRBV12-4 and TRBJ2-3. The CDR3 contains 13 residues. The CDR3 sequence: CASSFASTDTQYF.

The chain carries TRBV20-1 and TRBJ1-1. This CDR3 comprises 12 residues. Germline V gene data show CDR1 as DFQATT and CDR2 as SNEGSKA (reference sequence). The CDR3 loop reads CSARVSVTEAFF.

The V gene is TRBV29-1, the J gene TRBJ2-1; the D gene TCRdb calls, TRBD1, cannot be checked with no DNA. The V gene's germline CDR1 is SQVTM and CDR2 ANQGSEA. The length of the CDR3 is 13 residues. The CDR3 here is CSAMGQNYNEQFF.

The chain links TRBV7-3 to TRBJ2-2; as DNA is missing, the TRBD1 call by TCRdb cannot be tested. The length of the CDR3 is 15 residues. The germline V gene has CDR1 SGHTA and CDR2 FQGTGA. CDR3 residues: CASIRDRGGTGELFF.

The chain combines TRBV29-1 with TRBJ2-7; the TCRdb call, TRBD1, lacks DNA for checking. Germline lookup yields CDR1 SQVTM and CDR2 ANQGSEA. The CDR3 is 16 amino acids. The chain's CDR3 is CSVEDGGEIGVYEQYF.

The chain employs TRBV7-2 and TRBJ1-1; TCRdb returns TRBD1, unconfirmable since there is no DNA. CDR1 is SGHTA and CDR2 is FQGNSA in the germline V gene. CDR3 size: 15 residues. This chain's CDR3 is CASSFSGWGNTEAFF.

The chain links TRBV6-6 to TRBJ2-7; TCRdb's D call, TRBD1, is unchecked because there is no DNA. Per germline, CDR1 MNHNY and CDR2 SVGAGI (reference sequence). The CDR3 is 15 amino acids. The CDR3 spells CASSYSTGIAYEQYF.

The CDR3 loop is CSVERTSGFTSTATQYF. The chain uses TRBV29-1 and TRBJ2-3; TCRdb picks TRBD2, but there is no DNA to check that call. Per the germline V gene, CDR1 is SQVTM and CDR2 is ANQGSEA. The CDR3 has 17 residues.

The J gene is TRBJ2-1, the V gene TRBV6-2 or TRBV6-3. CDR3 length: 15 amino acids. CDR1 MNHEY and CDR2 SVGEGT come from the germline V gene. CDR3 region: CASSASGVVLDEQFF.

This chain joins TRBV29-1 and TRBJ2-7; TCRdb designates TRBD2, a call that cannot be tested without DNA. The CDR3 extends over 13 amino acids. Germline V CDR1 and CDR2: SQVTM, ANQGSEA. CDR3 in amino acids: CSVLAGPPYEQYF.

CDR3 amino acids: CASSPPHGLDTQYF. This rearrangement joins TRBV7-9 to TRBJ2-3. CDR3 length: 14 amino acids. Germline V CDR1 and CDR2: SEHNR, FQNEAQ (reference sequence).

This sequence joins TRBV7-6 and TRBJ1-1. The germline V gene has CDR1 SGHVS and CDR2 FNYEAQ. The CDR3 totals 15 residues. CDR3 protein: CASSLAPESNTEAFF.